This is a list of T cell receptor beta chains from one sample in a study of blood T cell repertoires in COVID-19. Only in-frame clones appear in the TCRdb table, and some are missing; sequencing was by immunoSEQ multiplex PCR. Among about 96,000 clones listed, roughly 83% were seen once. The sample taken for sequencing was peripheral blood. These receptors were taken from a woman aged 55-69 years with acute or convalescent COVID-19. CDR3s include the opening cysteine and the closing phenylalanine or tryptophan. A D gene is named only where the DNA matches it firmly. Clone size appears in some rows only: once, few, many, or a class for an expanded clone.

D	size	V	J	DNA	CDR3
TRBD2	NA	TRBV5-1	TRBJ2-5	TGCGCCAGCAGCTCTTCTAGCGGGGGCATTACGGGGGAGACCCAGTACTTC	CASSSSSGGITGETQYF
NA	few	TRBV11-2	TRBJ1-6	TGTGCCAGCAGAGCAGGGGTCCGATCCTATAATTCACCCCTCCACTTT	CASRAGVRSYNSPLHF
TRBD2	NA	TRBV13	TRBJ2-5	TGTGCCAGCAGCTCGAGCGGGGGCCAGTACTTC	CASSSSGGQYF
NA	NA	TRBV5-4	TRBJ2-2	TGTGCCAGCAGCGTGATGGTGGGCTGGGACACCGGGGAGCTGTTTTTT	CASSVMVGWDTGELFF
NA	NA	TRBV3-1/TRBV3-2	TRBJ1-5	TGTGCCAGCAGCCAAGGGGGGCTTCTTAGCAATCAGCCCCAGCATTTT	CASSQGGLLSNQPQHF
TRBD1	few	TRBV7-9	TRBJ1-5	TGTGCCAGCAGCTGGGGACAGGGGGGCAATCAGCCCCAGCATTTT	CASSWGQGGNQPQHF
NA	once	TRBV5-1	TRBJ1-1	TGCGCCAGCAGCTTCGGGTTTGACACTGAAGCTTTCTTT	CASSFGFDTEAFF
NA	NA	TRBV27	TRBJ1-5	TGTGCCAGCAGTCCCCTGACTCTTAGCAATCAGCCCCAGCATTTT	CASSPLTLSNQPQHF
TRBD2	NA	TRBV2	TRBJ2-5	TGTGCCGGAACGGGGCTAGCGGAACAAGAGACCCAGTACTTC	CAGTGLAEQETQYF
NA	NA	TRBV2	TRBJ1-5	TGTGCCAGCAGCATAGGCGGCGATCAGCCCCAGCATTTT	CASSIGGDQPQHF
TRBD1	NA	TRBV2	TRBJ1-3	TGTGCCAGCAATCTTGGACAGGGCCGAAGAAACACCATATATTTT	CASNLGQGRRNTIYF
TRBD1	NA	TRBV5-4	TRBJ1-1	TGTGCCAGCAGCTTGGGGACTGCAGGACAGGGGGGGACTGAAGCTTTCTTT	CASSLGTAGQGGTEAFF
NA	NA	TRBV6-6	TRBJ1-5	TGTGCCAGCAGTTATGTCCGGGGGTTTCAGCCCCAGCATTTT	CASSYVRGFQPQHF
TRBD1	NA	TRBV19	TRBJ1-2	TGTGCCAGTAGTAGCCGGGACAGGGGGAACTATGGCTACACCTTC	CASSSRDRGNYGYTF
NA	NA	TRBV2	TRBJ1-1	TGTGCCAGGAAACCGAAACAGGGTCTACCGAACACTGAAGCTTTCTTT	CARKPKQGLPNTEAFF
NA	NA	TRBV9	TRBJ1-3	TGTGCCAGCACCCGTAGTGCCTCGGGACATGCGAGCTCTGGAAACACCATATATTTT	CASTRSASGHASSGNTIYF
TRBD2	NA	TRBV9	TRBJ2-3	TGTGCCAGCAGCCAGACTAGCGGGGCCACAGATACGCAGTATTTT	CASSQTSGATDTQYF
TRBD2	NA	TRBV19	TRBJ2-2	TGTGCCAGTACCTCGGGACTAGCCCTGAACACCGGGGAGCTGTTTTTT	CASTSGLALNTGELFF
TRBD1	NA	TRBV28	TRBJ1-6	TGTGCCAGCAGTTCCCTAGGGCAGGGGGCGGGTTCACCCCTCCACTTT	CASSSLGQGAGSPLHF
NA	medium-sized	TRBV29-1	TRBJ1-3	TGCAGCGTGGGGGCAACCTCCGGGGCTGGAAACACCATATATTTT	CSVGATSGAGNTIYF
TRBD2	NA	TRBV9	TRBJ2-3	TGTGCCAGCAGCCCCCGCCCGGGGCGGGGGGGCAGTACAGATACGCAGTATTTT	CASSPRPGRGGSTDTQYF
NA	once	TRBV2	TRBJ1-5	TGTGCCAGCAGTGACGGGGATCAGCCCCAGCATTTT	CASSDGDQPQHF
NA	NA	TRBV18	TRBJ1-4	TGTGCCAGCTCACCACTCGACAGCACTGAAAAACTGTTTTTT	CASSPLDSTEKLFF
NA	NA	TRBV5-4	TRBJ2-7	TGTGCCAGCAGCCGGGACACCCTCACCTACGAGCAGTACTTC	CASSRDTLTYEQYF
TRBD1	NA	TRBV7-9	TRBJ2-7	TGTGCCAGCAGCTTAGACAGGGGGTTTACATTCGAGCAGTACTTC	CASSLDRGFTFEQYF
NA	NA	TRBV28	TRBJ2-7	TGTGCCAGCAGCCAGGGGACCTACGAGCAGTACTTC	CASSQGTYEQYF
NA	NA	TRBV7-2	TRBJ2-2	TGTGCCAGCAGCCTCCGATTAGGGGATAACACCGGGGAGCTGTTTTTT	CASSLRLGDNTGELFF
NA	NA	TRBV7-9	TRBJ1-1	TGTGCCAGCAGCTTTGGGGGCAGGACTGAAGCTTTCTTT	CASSFGGRTEAFF
NA	NA	TRBV28	TRBJ1-2	TGTGCCAGCTTTCTAGATGAAAACTATGGCTACACCTTC	CASFLDENYGYTF
NA	NA	TRBV10-3	TRBJ1-4	TGTGCCATCAGTGAGGGGAGCGAGAATGAAAAACTGTTTTTT	CAISEGSENEKLFF
TRBD2	NA	TRBV4-1	TRBJ2-7	TGCGCCAGCAGCCAGTCGTCCGGGACTAGAAGTCGCGAGCAGTACTTC	CASSQSSGTRSREQYF
NA	few	TRBV30	TRBJ1-4	TGTGCCTGGAGTGATGGGACAACGACACAAAAACTGTTTTTT	CAWSDGTTTQKLFF
TRBD1	NA	TRBV5-1	TRBJ1-4	TGCGCCAGCAGCGCAGGACAGGGAGGTGAAAAACTGTTTTTT	CASSAGQGGEKLFF
NA	NA	TRBV6-1	TRBJ2-2	TGTGCCAGCAGTGAATCGTCAGGGCCTGTCGGGGAGCTGTTTTTT	CASSESSGPVGELFF
NA	NA	TRBV19	TRBJ2-2	TGTGCCAGTAGGTCCAGGGGGGCCGGGGAGCTGTTTTTT	CASRSRGAGELFF
NA	NA	TRBV29-1	TRBJ1-6	TGCAGCCCTGAAGATCGGGGGGCGTCCTATAATTCACCCCTCCACTTT	CSPEDRGASYNSPLHF
NA	NA	TRBV7-8	TRBJ2-3	TGTGCCAGCAGCAACGAACGGGGGGCCGGCACAGATACGCAGTATTTT	CASSNERGAGTDTQYF
NA	NA	TRBV29-1	TRBJ1-2	TGCAGCGCGGCGGGGGGGAACTATGGCTACACCTTC	CSAAGGNYGYTF
TRBD2	NA	TRBV9	TRBJ2-1	TGTGCCAGCAGCTCGAGAGGTAGCGGGGGGAGGGGTGAGCAGTTCTTC	CASSSRGSGGRGEQFF
TRBD1	NA	TRBV18	TRBJ1-2	TGTGCCAGCTCACAGGGGGCAGAGAACTATGGCTACACCTTC	CASSQGAENYGYTF
NA	once	TRBV5-1	TRBJ2-1	TGCGCCAGCAGCCTGATGCAGGGGTCCTACAATGAGCAGTTCTTC	CASSLMQGSYNEQFF
NA	NA	TRBV29-1	TRBJ2-3	TGCAGCGGCTGCTCGGACGGGGGTCACACAGATACGCAGTATTTT	CSGCSDGGHTDTQYF
TRBD1	NA	TRBV3-1/TRBV3-2	TRBJ2-3	TGTGCCAGCAGTCAAGGGACAGGCTTCACAGATACGCAGTATTTT	CASSQGTGFTDTQYF
NA	NA	TRBV11-3	TRBJ1-1	TGTGCCAGCAGCTTAGGAGAGGGGAACAGGGTGGGCACTGAAGCTTTCTTT	CASSLGEGNRVGTEAFF
NA	NA	TRBV11-2	TRBJ2-1	TGTGCCAGCAGCTTAGTGGGGACAAAAGCCAATGAGCAGTTCTTC	CASSLVGTKANEQFF
NA	NA	TRBV11-2	TRBJ1-2	TGTGCCAGCAGCCCCGACAGTGCTAACTATGGCTACACCTTC	CASSPDSANYGYTF
NA	NA	TRBV7-2	TRBJ2-7	TGTGCCAGCAGCTCGACAGGTTTCGGGCAGTACTTC	CASSSTGFGQYF
NA	NA	TRBV6-5	TRBJ1-1	TGTGCCAGCACCGGACAAAGTTTCACTGAAGCTTTCTTT	CASTGQSFTEAFF
NA	NA	TRBV19	TRBJ1-2	TGTGCCAGTAGTACTCCGGACTTAAGCGGCTACACCTTC	CASSTPDLSGYTF
NA	once	TRBV2	TRBJ2-3	TGTGCCAGCACGACTACCGCGGTAACGCAGTATTTT	CASTTTAVTQYF
TRBD1	few	TRBV9	TRBJ1-2	TGTGCCAGCAGCGAGAGGGGACAGGGGGGAGGCTACACCTTC	CASSERGQGGGYTF